The rows below give T cell receptor beta chains drawn from one sample of a study of cytomegalovirus exposure and HLA in healthy donors. Method: immunoSEQ multiplex PCR; TCRdb's copy keeps in-frame clones and lacks some. This sample carries approximately 190,000 clones, roughly 84% of them seen once, and the ten largest clones take around 0.26%. Sequencing used PBMCs. The receptors shown here come from a boy between 10 and 17 years old in good health and CMV-seronegative. Both conserved end residues are part of each CDR3. The order of the fields is J gene, V gene, D gene, clone size, CDR3 DNA, CDR3 protein. D genes are given only for firm matches. Clone size, where shown, is once, few, many, or a class for clones that have expanded.

TRBJ2-5 | TRBV19 | TRBD2 | . | TGTGCCAGTAGTCCGCGAGGACTAGCGGCCCAAGAGACCCAGTACTTC | CASSPRGLAAQETQYF
TRBJ1-4 | TRBV5-6 | TRBD1 | few | TGTGCCAGCACCCTGGACAGGTTAAATGAAAAACTGTTTTTT | CASTLDRLNEKLFF
TRBJ1-2 | TRBV2 | TRBD1 | . | TGTGCCAGCAGAGGGGACAGGCCATCCTATGGCTACACCTTC | CASRGDRPSYGYTF
TRBJ1-6 | TRBV30 | . | . | TGTGCCTGGAGTGGACGCAGGCCCGACGCCAGTTCACCCCTCCACTTT | CAWSGRRPDASSPLHF
TRBJ2-1 | TRBV27 | TRBD2 | . | TGTGCCAGCAGTTTACTCCGGGCTAGCGGGAGGACCTACAATGAGCAGTTCTTC | CASSLLRASGRTYNEQFF
TRBJ1-3 | TRBV7-9 | TRBD1 | . | TGTGCCAGCAGCTCCCGACAGGGTTATACTGGAAACACCATATATTTT | CASSSRQGYTGNTIYF
TRBJ2-1 | TRBV7-2 | TRBD2 | . | TGTGCCAGCAGCTTAAAGGCGGGAGGGCCCTGTGAGCAGTTCTTC | CASSLKAGGPCEQFF
TRBJ2-1 | TRBV4-3 | . | . | TGCGCCAGCAGCCAAGAATTGGCGACTCCCCCTAGTGAGCAGTTCTTC | CASSQELATPPSEQFF
TRBJ2-1 | TRBV7-9 | TRBD2 | . | TGTGCCAGCAGCCCCCCCATCTCTAGCGGGATGACTTACAATGAGCAGTTCTTC | CASSPPISSGMTYNEQFF
TRBJ2-7 | TRBV5-1 | TRBD2 | . | TGCGCCAGCAGCCGGACTACTAGCGGGGTCTACGAGCAGTACTTC | CASSRTTSGVYEQYF
TRBJ1-5 | TRBV9 | . | . | TGTGCCAGCAGCCACACAGGGTCGGCACAGCCCCAGCATTTT | CASSHTGSAQPQHF
TRBJ1-5 | TRBV6-6 | . | . | TGTGCCAGCAGGGGGGCGACTCAGCCCCAGCATTTT | CASRGATQPQHF
TRBJ1-2 | TRBV13 | TRBD1 | . | TGTGCCAGCAGCTTAGGGGACAGGGGTGAGTTAGGTTTGGACTATGGCTACACCTTC | CASSLGDRGELGLDYGYTF
TRBJ1-2 | TRBV28 | . | . | TGTGCCAGCAGGCCAGCTAAACAGGGCCCTCGGTTTGGCTACACCTTC | CASRPAKQGPRFGYTF
TRBJ2-7 | TRBV6-1 | TRBD2 | few | TGTGCCAGCAGTGGCGGACTAGCGGGGTCCTACGAGCAGTACTTC | CASSGGLAGSYEQYF
TRBJ1-4 | TRBV28 | TRBD1 | . | TGTGCCAGCAGTTTCCTCAAGGGACAGCCAGGCGAAAAACTGTTTTTT | CASSFLKGQPGEKLFF
TRBJ2-7 | TRBV7-2 | TRBD2 | . | TGTGCCAGCAGCGGGACTAGCGGGAGGGTTTCCTCCTACGAGCAGTACTTC | CASSGTSGRVSSYEQYF
TRBJ1-1 | TRBV5-1 | . | once | TGCGCCAGCAGCTTGGAAAACTGGTCGGAAGCTTTCTTT | CASSLENWSEAFF
TRBJ2-7 | TRBV2 | . | . | TGTGCCAGCGTGGGGGCAGGGAAGTACTTC | CASVGAGKYF
TRBJ1-1 | TRBV30 | . | . | TGTGCCTGGAGAGACCCGACAGGACACACTGAAGCTTTCTTT | CAWRDPTGHTEAFF
TRBJ1-1 | TRBV30 | TRBD1 | . | TGTGCCTGGAGTTACAGACAGGGCACTGAAGCTTTCTTT | CAWSYRQGTEAFF
TRBJ1-2 | TRBV5-4 | . | few | TGTGCCAACCAGGGTCCGGGGGTGAATGGCTACACCTTC | CANQGPGVNGYTF
TRBJ1-5 | TRBV6-4 | . | few | TGTGCCAGCAGGGCAGGGATCAATCAGCCCCAGCATTTT | CASRAGINQPQHF
TRBJ2-5 | TRBV5-1 | TRBD2 | few | TGCGCCAGCATGTCGGGACTACTTCAAGAGACCCAGTACTTC | CASMSGLLQETQYF
TRBJ2-7 | TRBV9 | TRBD2 | . | TGTGCCAGCAGCGCCCATAGCGGGAGGGCGAACGAGCAGTACTTC | CASSAHSGRANEQYF
TRBJ2-3 | TRBV4-3 | TRBD2 | . | TGCGCCAGCAGCCGCAGGACTAGCGGGGCCGTGGATACGCAGTATTTT | CASSRRTSGAVDTQYF
TRBJ2-1 | TRBV28 | . | . | TGTGCCAGCAGCGACAATGAGCAGTTCTTC | CASSDNEQFF